This T cell receptor (beta chain) emerged from a study of T-cell memory formation after mild COVID-19. V was trimmed by 3 bases and J by 2 bases, leaving 7 bases between them. CDR1 SEHNR and CDR2 FQNEAQ come from the germline V gene (reference sequence). The CDR3 loop spans 14 amino acids. UMIs and sample barcodes were carried by the TCR alpha and TCR beta cDNA libraries that 5'RACE produced using constant-segment primers. TCRdb called the 5' RACE reads again in MiXCR, with one record for every CDR3 protein. This table has some 100,000 distinct CDR3 sequences, 11% appearing once. This clonotype has just a few counts. What it binds is not known. Study conclusions and caveats: Clones shrinking from day 15 to 85 showed even CD4/CD8 mixes; later expanders tilted CD4+.

The rearrangement links TRBV7-9 to TRBJ2-2; no clear D. This receptor was taken from a man younger than 35 who had mild COVID-19 (a few samples of this study predate the infection). Cell type and time point are not known. Sequencing used PBMCs or a T cell subset sorted from them (not recorded which). CDR3 coding DNA: TGTGCCAGCAGCTTGACGGAAAACACCGGGGAGCTGTTTTTT. As protein: CASSLTENTGELFF. Combining the CDR3 with reference TRBV7-9 and TRBJ2-2 gives the whole variable domain DTGVSQNPRHKITKRGQNVTFRCDPISEHNRLYWYRQTLGQGPEFLTYFQNEAQLEKSRLLSDRFSAERPKGSFSTLEIQRTEQGDSAMYLCASSLTENTGELFFGEGSRLTVL.